This note documents a single T cell receptor (beta chain) sequence. Its specificity is not known. This entry comes from a study of OX40 agonist ivuxolimab in advanced cancers. About the research overall: Patients were around 83% male with ages roughly 23 to 79, mean 60.

Broader study findings: The antigens recognized by the expanded peripheral T cells, that is their antigen specificity, were not determined. At 0.1 to 3.0 mg/kg and by week 6, clonal expansion occurred in CD4+ and CD8+ blood T cells. CD8+ T cells (on average) carried more expanded clones than CD4+ T cells.

Germline assignment: CDR1 SGHRS and CDR2 YFSETQ. Losses at the gene ends were 1 base for V and 5 bases for J; bases not matched to a gene: 13. CDR3 length equals 17 residues. Assay used: immunoSEQ multiplex PCR; TCRdb lists only in-frame clones, some missing. The table lists about 79,000 clones, less than 95% of them singletons, with around 0.34% in the top ten. This chain joins TRBV5-1 and TRBJ2-7; 9 bases match TRBD1. Specimen: CD4+ or CD8+ T cells sorted from blood, collected in a trial of the OX40 agonist ivuxolimab. This receptor was identified in an adult with an advanced solid tumor such as melanoma, head and neck, liver or kidney cancer. CDR3 loop: CASSLNSGTGIPHEQYF. The CDR3 DNA sequence: TGCGCCAGCAGCTTGAACTCGGGGACAGGGATTCCCCACGAGCAGTACTTC.